The rows below give T cell receptor beta chains drawn from one sample of a study of T cells in Graves' hyperthyroidism and ophthalmopathy. TCRdb ran MiXCR on the multiplex PCR reads and lists one entry per CDR3 protein. The sample contains some 580,000 distinct CDR3 sequences, approximately 15% of which appear only once. Sequences were obtained from blood. The receptors come from a middle-aged woman with Graves' ophthalmopathy. The CDR3 runs from the conserved cysteine through the conserved F or W. Each record gives: V gene, CDR3 length, clone size, J gene, D gene, CDR3 protein, CDR3 DNA. A D gene is named only where the DNA matches it firmly. For some rows the clone size is stated as once, few or many, or as a class when expanded; others skip it.

>TRBV29-1|13|-|TRBJ1-2|-
CSVGARGVYGYTF
TGCAGCGTTGGGGCAAGGGGGGTCTATGGCTACACCTTC
>TRBV18|14|many|TRBJ1-2|TRBD1
CASSQTGTGDGYTF
TGTGCCAGCTCACAAACCGGGACAGGGGACGGCTACACCTTC
>TRBV12-3/TRBV12-4|14|-|TRBJ2-1|-
CASNPLRGYNEQFF
TGTGCCAGCAATCCCTTGCGGGGCTACAATGAGCAGTTCTTC
>TRBV3-1|15|many|TRBJ1-5|TRBD1
CASSQRDRPNQPQHF
TGTGCCAGCAGCCAAAGGGACAGACCCAATCAGCCCCAGCATTTT
>TRBV28|16|many|TRBJ2-5|TRBD1
CASSAPGTGDGETQYF
TGTGCCAGCAGCGCTCCCGGGACAGGGGACGGGGAGACCCAGTACTTC
>TRBV7-9|13|few|TRBJ1-1|-
CASRLEVNTEAFF
TGTGCCAGCAGGCTAGAGGTGAACACTGAAGCTTTCTTT
>TRBV7-8|17|few|TRBJ2-2|-
CASSLAGSWFVPGELFF
TGTGCCAGCAGCTTAGCTGGTAGCTGGTTCGTTCCCGGGGAGCTGTTTTTT
>TRBV20-1|18|-|TRBJ2-1|TRBD2
CSASQTGLAGVSYNEQFF
TGCAGTGCTTCTCAGACGGGACTAGCGGGAGTCTCGTACAATGAGCAGTTCTTC
>TRBV5-1|13|many|TRBJ1-2|-
CASSLSGVGGYTF
TGCGCCAGCAGCTTGTCCGGGGTCGGTGGCTACACCTTC
>TRBV28|13|many|TRBJ1-1|-
CASSFDGNTEAFF
TGTGCCAGCAGTTTCGACGGGAACACTGAAGCTTTCTTT
>TRBV5-1|14|many|TRBJ2-1|TRBD2
CASSQGTSGYEQFF
TGCGCCAGCAGCCAAGGGACTAGCGGGTATGAGCAGTTCTTC
>TRBV7-9|15|-|TRBJ1-2|-
CASSPTAETASGYTF
TGTGCCAGCAGCCCTACAGCGGAAACAGCGTCAGGCTACACCTTC
>TRBV6-9|14|-|TRBJ2-5|TRBD1
CASSYGTGAETQYF
TGTGCCAGCAGTTACGGTACAGGGGCCGAGACCCAGTACTTC
>TRBV20-1|14|many|TRBJ1-1|-
CSAPYYPGNTEAFF
TGCAGTGCTCCATATTACCCGGGGAACACTGAAGCTTTCTTT
>TRBV19|18|-|TRBJ2-6|-
CASSIGGLSSSGANVLTF
TGTGCCAGTAGTATTGGGGGCCTCTCCAGCTCTGGGGCCAACGTCCTGACTTTC
>TRBV2|15|-|TRBJ1-4|TRBD1
CASSEERQGGEKLFF
TGTGCCAGCAGTGAAGAGAGACAGGGAGGTGAAAAACTGTTTTTT
>TRBV6-6|15|-|TRBJ2-2|-
CASSYDGSAGGELFF
TGTGCCAGCAGTTACGACGGATCGGCTGGCGGGGAGCTGTTTTTT
>TRBV20-1|14|-|TRBJ2-2|TRBD2
CSARRAGVTGELFF
TGCAGTGCTAGGAGAGCGGGAGTCACCGGGGAGCTGTTTTTT
>TRBV27|16|many|TRBJ1-4|-
CASSLRRSGKNEKLFF
TGTGCCAGCAGTTTACGACGCTCAGGGAAGAATGAAAAACTGTTTTTT
>TRBV2|12|many|TRBJ2-5|TRBD1
CASRDRGETQYF
TGTGCCAGCAGGGACAGGGGAGAGACCCAGTACTTC
>TRBV6-1|14|many|TRBJ2-5|TRBD2
CASSDPSGFETQYF
TGTGCCAGCAGTGACCCTAGCGGGTTTGAGACCCAGTACTTC
>TRBV12-5|13|many|TRBJ1-1|-
CASGSGRNTEAFF
TGTGCTAGTGGTTCGGGGAGGAACACTGAAGCTTTCTTT
>TRBV12-3/TRBV12-4|14|many|TRBJ2-7|-
CASSGGRGGYEQYF
TGTGCCAGCAGCGGGGGGAGGGGGGGGTACGAGCAGTACTTC
>TRBV7-9|14|many|TRBJ2-1|-
CASSSPDFANEQFF
TGTGCCAGCAGCTCCCCGGACTTTGCCAATGAGCAGTTCTTC
>TRBV2|15|-|TRBJ2-1|-
CASSEAKLPYNEQFF
TGTGCCAGCAGTGAAGCAAAACTACCTTACAATGAGCAGTTCTTC
>TRBV7-6|16|-|TRBJ2-5|TRBD2
CASSLAAGEGGETQYF
TGTGCCAGCAGCTTAGCGGCGGGGGAGGGCGGAGAGACCCAGTACTTC
>TRBV5-1|14|many|TRBJ1-3|-
CASSVSGTGNTIYF
TGCGCCAGCAGCGTCTCTGGGACGGGAAACACCATATATTTT
>TRBV15|16|many|TRBJ1-1|-
CATSRGSVSWNTEAFF
TGTGCCACCAGCAGAGGCTCCGTTAGTTGGAACACTGAAGCTTTCTTT
>TRBV28|11|many|TRBJ2-1|-
CASSVWYEQFF
TGTGCCAGCAGTGTATGGTATGAGCAGTTCTTC
>TRBV18|14|-|TRBJ2-1|TRBD2
CASSLTSGAQEQFF
TGTGCCAGCTCGTTGACTAGCGGAGCCCAGGAGCAGTTCTTC
>TRBV2|16|-|TRBJ2-4|TRBD1
CASSQPGQRTKNIQYF
TGTGCCAGCAGTCAGCCGGGACAGCGGACCAAAAACATTCAGTACTTC
>TRBV20-1|15|many|TRBJ1-5|TRBD1
CSAKASTGRRQPQHF
TGCAGTGCCAAAGCCTCGACAGGGCGCAGACAGCCCCAGCATTTT
>TRBV5-8|15|few|TRBJ2-1|TRBD2
CASKTSGGLYNEQFF
TGTGCCAGTAAAACTAGCGGGGGATTATACAATGAGCAGTTCTTC
>TRBV2|15|-|TRBJ1-5|-
CASRNRMNSNQPQHF
TGTGCCAGCAGGAACAGAATGAATAGCAATCAGCCCCAGCATTTT
>TRBV24-1|12|-|TRBJ2-7|TRBD1
CASPTGSREQYF
TGTGCCTCCCCGACAGGGTCGCGGGAGCAGTACTTC
>TRBV6-2/TRBV6-3|15|many|TRBJ2-2|-
CASSGPFTNTGELFF
TGTGCCAGCAGTGGACCCTTCACGAACACCGGGGAGCTGTTTTTT
>TRBV7-3|14|few|TRBJ2-5|TRBD1
CASSPDRGAETQYF
TGTGCCAGCAGCCCGGACAGGGGCGCCGAGACCCAGTACTTC
>TRBV13|15|-|TRBJ2-2|-
CASKKRGANTGELFF
TGTGCCAGCAAAAAAAGGGGGGCGAACACCGGGGAGCTGTTTTTT
>TRBV28|14|many|TRBJ2-3|-
CASSLFGGTDTQYF
TGTGCCAGCAGTTTATTCGGGGGCACAGATACGCAGTATTTT
>TRBV5-8|13|many|TRBJ2-1|TRBD2
CARGLAESYEQFF
TGTGCCAGGGGACTAGCGGAAAGCTATGAGCAGTTCTTC